These 18 T cell receptor beta chains were sequenced from one sample in a study of cytomegalovirus exposure and HLA in healthy donors. Vbeta (60) and Jbeta (13) primers were used in the PCR. Profiling relied on immunoSEQ multiplex PCR, and the TCRdb table lists in-frame clones only, not all of them. The sample holds more than 95,000 clones, roughly 9.1% seen once. The specimen sequenced was PBMCs. The source of these receptors is a man aged 35-49 years in good health and CMV-seropositive.

V and J are TRBV7-2 and TRBJ1-3; TRBD1 might be the D (6 bases). Germline assignment: CDR1 SGHTA and CDR2 FQGNSA. The CDR3 covers 14 residues. Trimming stripped 3 bases from V and 4 bases from J, with 10 bases between. CDR3 nucleotide sequence: TGTGCCAGCAGCTTCGGACAGTCGGGAAACACCATATATTTT. Its protein product is CASSFGQSGNTIYF.

This clone was counted only a few times. CDR3 nucleotide sequence: TGCGCCAGCAGCTTTGAGGGACTGACCTACGAGCAGTACTTC. This sequence encodes CASSFEGLTYEQYF. The rearrangement links TRBV5-1 to TRBJ2-7, with D maybe TRBD2 (6 bases). The CDR3 totals 14 residues. Germline V gene sequence: CDR1 SGHRS, CDR2 YFSETQ. V gave up 2 bases and J gave up 2 bases, with 11 bases separating them.

The chain links TRBV19 to TRBJ2-6; D might be TRBD1 (6 bases). Trimming took 1 base from V and 4 from J, leaving 17 bases between them. Looked up from germline, CDR1 is LNHDA and CDR2 is SQIVND (reference sequence). The CDR3 spans 18 residues. The CDR3 nucleotides read TGTGCCAGTAGTATAGCGGGCAGGGGTCGTACGGGGGCCAACGTCCTGACTTTC. Its protein product is CASSIAGRGRTGANVLTF.

The sample holds a few counts of this clone. This rearrangement joins TRBV7-3 to TRBJ2-7; 14 bases are shared with TRBD2. This CDR3 is 14 amino acids long. Losses at the gene ends were 3 bases for V and 8 bases for J; bases not matched to a gene: 3. Looked up from germline, CDR1 is SGHTA and CDR2 is FQGTGA. CDR3 nucleotides: TGTGCCAGCAGCTTTGGGACTAGCGGGAGTAAGCAGTACTTC. Translating gives CASSFGTSGSKQYF.

This sequence joins TRBV27 and TRBJ1-1; the D is unclear. The CDR3 is made up of 13 amino acids. In germline, CDR1 is MNHEY, CDR2 SMNVEV (reference sequence). Between the trimmed V and J ends, which lost 6 bases and 6 bases, there was a span of 14 bases. CDR3 amino acids: CASSLGLGAEAFF. In nucleotides, the CDR3 is TGTGCCAGCAGCTTAGGCCTAGGAGCTGAAGCTTTCTTT.

V and J are TRBV30 and TRBJ2-3; no clear D. Germline assignment: CDR1 GTSNPN and CDR2 SVGIG (reference sequence). V was clipped by 5 bases and J by 5 bases, with 14 bases between them. This CDR3 region has 13 residues. The CDR3 bases are TGTGCCTGGGCGGCAGCCCCGGGAGATACGCAGTATTTT. Translated, it gives CAWAAAPGDTQYF.

In its sample, this clone was seen a few times. The V gene is TRBV4-2, the J gene TRBJ2-7; D is undetermined. This CDR3 region has 13 residues. Germline assignment: CDR1 LGHNA and CDR2 YNFKEQ. Trimming cost V 3 bases and J 3 bases, with 9 bases left between them. CDR3 amino acids: CASSQVENYEQYF. CDR3 bases: TGTGCCAGCAGCCAGGTAGAGAACTACGAGCAGTACTTC.

J is TRBJ2-5 and V is TRBV5-6; TRBD2 matches 15 bases. Germline V gives CDR1 SGHDT, CDR2 YYEEEE. The CDR3 runs 18 residues. J lost 4 bases, V lost 4 bases, and 11 bases had no gene match. The CDR3: CASSTGGTSGRWTETQYF. CDR3 nucleotide sequence: TGTGCCAGCAGCACGGGCGGGACTAGCGGGAGGTGGACAGAGACCCAGTACTTC.

This clone was seen a handful of times. This rearrangement joins TRBV5-1 to TRBJ2-2; 7 bases fit TRBD1. CDR3 length equals 15 residues. In germline, CDR1 is SGHRS, CDR2 YFSETQ. Germline trimming cut 0 bases from V and 5 bases from J; bases unmatched to any gene: 4. DNA of the CDR3: TGCGCCAGCAGCTTGGCGGGACAGACAACCGGGGAGCTGTTTTTT. Encoded protein: CASSLAGQTTGELFF.

The table lists this clone with a few counts. The rearrangement uses TRBV27 and TRBJ2-1; D gene uncertain. The V gene's germline CDR1 is MNHEY and CDR2 SMNVEV (reference sequence). The CDR3 has 13 amino acids. V was clipped by 6 bases and J by 5 bases, with 11 bases between them. CDR3 nucleotide sequence: TGTGCCAGCAGCCTAGACGAGAACAATGAGCAGTTCTTC. Its translation: CASSLDENNEQFF.

This clone has just a few counts. V usage is TRBV11-3 and J usage is TRBJ2-4; D unclear. The CDR3 consists of 15 residues. The V end was cut by 4 bases, the J end by 0 bases, with 10 bases between. The germline gives CDR1 SGHNT, CDR2 YENEEA. The DNA for the CDR3 is TGTGCCAGCAGCTACCAGTCCATAGCCAAAAACATTCAGTACTTC. It encodes CASSYQSIAKNIQYF.

This clone was seen a handful of times. The chain links TRBV5-1 to TRBJ2-5; 7 nucleotides match TRBD2. Germline-derived CDR1 and CDR2 are SGHRS and YFSETQ. This CDR3 is built from 17 residues. V lost 0 bases to trimming and J lost 1 base; unmatched junction nucleotides: 9. The CDR3 coding sequence is TGCGCCAGCAGCTTGGGTCGGGACTACTCGATCCAAGAGACCCAGTACTTC. It translates to CASSLGRDYSIQETQYF. Full variable domain (outside the CDR3, taken from reference TRBV5-1 and TRBJ2-5): KAGVTQTPRYLIKTRGQQVTLSCSPISGHRSVSWYQQTPGQGLQFLFEYFSETQRNKGNFPGRFSGRQFSNSRSEMNVSTLELGDSALYLCASSLGRDYSIQETQYFGPGTRLLVL.

This clone was detected a few times. The chain uses TRBV19 and TRBJ2-7, with a tentative D call TRBD1 (6 bases). V was trimmed by 3 bases and J by 0 bases, leaving 12 bases between them. The CDR3 loop spans 15 amino acids. The germline gives CDR1 LNHDA, CDR2 SQIVND (reference sequence). The CDR3: CASSIEDSSSYEQYF. The CDR3 DNA is TGTGCCAGTAGTATTGAGGACAGTAGCTCCTACGAGCAGTACTTC.

The chain has TRBV13 and TRBJ2-1, with D unresolved. The CDR3 runs 12 residues. Trimming removed 3 bases from V and 5 bases from J, with 5 bases in between. Germline V gene lookup returns CDR1 PRHDT and CDR2 FYEKMQ (reference sequence). DNA for the CDR3: TGTGCCAGCAGCTTCCGAGACAATGAGCAGTTCTTC. This sequence encodes CASSFRDNEQFF.

This clone was observed a few times. The rearrangement joins TRBV5-4 to TRBJ2-5; 11 bases fit TRBD2. The CDR3 extends over 19 amino acids. Per the germline V gene, CDR1 is SGHNT and CDR2 is YYREEE (reference sequence). With 4 bases clipped from V and 4 bases from J, the junction kept 18 bases outside the gene matches. CDR3 DNA: TGTGCCAGCAGCCAGGCGGTTGCTAGCGGGGGGCGGGAAGGAGAGACCCAGTACTTC. Its protein is CASSQAVASGGREGETQYF.

CDR3 sequence reads: CASSLGPGRGTEAFF. CDR3 in DNA: TGTGCCAGCAGCTTAGGGCCAGGGAGGGGCACTGAAGCTTTCTTT. The chain combines TRBV11-2 with TRBJ1-1, with D perhaps matching TRBD1 (5 bases). V lost 1 base and J lost 4, with 13 bases in between. The CDR3 spans 15 residues. Germline loops: CDR1 SGHAT, CDR2 FQNNGV.

CDR3 nucleotide sequence: TGTGCCAGCAGTTTATACAGTAAGCAGTACTTC. It codes for CASSLYSKQYF. This rearrangement joins TRBV28 to TRBJ2-7; D gene uncertain. In germline, CDR1 is MDHEN, CDR2 SYDVKM. The CDR3 spans 11 residues. Trimming left V 1 base short and J 8 bases short, with 6 bases between.

A few counts support this clone. The chain is built from TRBV28 and TRBJ1-1, with D perhaps TRBD1 (5 bases). Trimming stripped 6 bases from V and 7 bases from J, with 15 bases between. The CDR3 covers 13 residues. Germline CDR1 is MDHEN and CDR2 is SYDVKM. DNA of the CDR3: TGTGCCAGCAGATACGGGACTTGGGGTGAAGCTTTCTTT. Its protein is CASRYGTWGEAFF.